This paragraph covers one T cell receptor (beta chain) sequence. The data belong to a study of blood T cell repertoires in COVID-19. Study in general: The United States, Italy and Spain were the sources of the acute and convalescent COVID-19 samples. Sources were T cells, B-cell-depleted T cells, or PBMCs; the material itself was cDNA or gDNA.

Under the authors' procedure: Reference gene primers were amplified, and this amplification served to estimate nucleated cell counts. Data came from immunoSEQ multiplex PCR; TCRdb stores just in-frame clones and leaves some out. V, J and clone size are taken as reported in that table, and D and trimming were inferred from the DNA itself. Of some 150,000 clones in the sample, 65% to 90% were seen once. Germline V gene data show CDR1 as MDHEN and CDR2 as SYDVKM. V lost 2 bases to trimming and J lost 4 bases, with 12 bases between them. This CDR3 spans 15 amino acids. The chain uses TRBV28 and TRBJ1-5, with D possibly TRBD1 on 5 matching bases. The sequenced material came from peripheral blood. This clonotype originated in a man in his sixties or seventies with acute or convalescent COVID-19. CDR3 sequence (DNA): TGTGCCAGCAGTTTACAGGGAATGGGGAATCAGCCCCAGCATTTT. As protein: CASSLQGMGNQPQHF. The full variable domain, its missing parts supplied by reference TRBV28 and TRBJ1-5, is DVKVTQSSRYLVKRTGEKVFLECVQDMDHENMFWYRQDPGLGLRLIYFSYDVKMKEKGDIPEGYSVSREKKERFSLILESASTNQTSMYLCASSLQGMGNQPQHFGDGTRLSIL.